A selection of T cell receptor beta chains follows, all from one sample in a study of PD-1 blockade in classical Hodgkin lymphoma. TCRdb's table, derived via immunoSEQ multiplex PCR, lists solely in-frame clones and lacks some. The repertoire has tens of thousands of clones, approximately 70% of them found once; the top ten carry around 10%. This specimen was peripheral blood mononuclear cells (PBMCs), taken at baseline. The receptor set was obtained from a human donor with classical Hodgkin lymphoma. CDR3s include the opening cysteine and the closing phenylalanine or tryptophan. D genes are given only for firm matches. Clone sizes are given selectively: once, few, many, or a class where the clone is expanded.

j_gene: TRBJ2-3; abundance: NA; len: 13; v_gene: TRBV4-2; d_gene: NA; CDR3aa: CASRGQGTDTQYF; CDR3nt: TGTGCCAGCAGGGGACAAGGAACAGATACGCAGTATTTT
j_gene: TRBJ1-5; abundance: NA; len: 18; v_gene: TRBV6-1; d_gene: TRBD1; CDR3aa: CASSGLATGIIGNQPQHF; CDR3nt: TGTGCCAGCAGTGGCCTTGCGACAGGGATAATCGGCAATCAGCCCCAGCATTTT
j_gene: TRBJ2-6; abundance: NA; len: 15; v_gene: TRBV19; d_gene: NA; CDR3aa: CASSLGSSGANVLTF; CDR3nt: TGTGCCAGTAGTCTGGGGAGCTCTGGGGCCAACGTCCTGACTTTC
j_gene: TRBJ1-1; abundance: NA; len: 16; v_gene: TRBV5-6; d_gene: NA; CDR3aa: CASSHDGPSAGTEAFF; CDR3nt: TGTGCCAGCAGCCATGATGGCCCTTCGGCGGGGACTGAAGCTTTCTTT
j_gene: TRBJ1-2; abundance: NA; len: 14; v_gene: TRBV9; d_gene: NA; CDR3aa: CASSETGSFYGYTF; CDR3nt: TGTGCCAGCAGCGAGACCGGGAGTTTCTATGGCTACACCTTC
j_gene: TRBJ2-3; abundance: NA; len: 15; v_gene: TRBV23-1; d_gene: TRBD2; CDR3aa: CASNPGGSGKHTQYF; CDR3nt: TGCGCCAGCAATCCCGGGGGAAGCGGGAAACATACGCAGTATTTT
j_gene: TRBJ1-2; abundance: few; len: 11; v_gene: TRBV25-1; d_gene: NA; CDR3aa: CASSESEGYTF; CDR3nt: TGTGCCAGCAGTGAATCAGAAGGCTACACCTTC
j_gene: TRBJ1-1; abundance: NA; len: 13; v_gene: TRBV5-1; d_gene: NA; CDR3aa: CASSPQGYTEAFF; CDR3nt: TGCGCCAGCAGCCCCCAGGGGTACACTGAAGCTTTCTTT
j_gene: TRBJ2-1; abundance: NA; len: 14; v_gene: TRBV29-1; d_gene: NA; CDR3aa: CSVGLGLLIGEQFF; CDR3nt: TGCAGCGTGGGATTGGGACTTCTGATCGGTGAGCAGTTCTTC
j_gene: TRBJ2-1; abundance: few; len: 16; v_gene: TRBV5-1; d_gene: TRBD2; CDR3aa: CASSLELAVSYNEQFF; CDR3nt: TGCGCCAGCAGCTTGGAACTAGCGGTGTCCTACAATGAGCAGTTCTTC
j_gene: TRBJ2-7; abundance: NA; len: 15; v_gene: TRBV27; d_gene: NA; CDR3aa: CASSLSRESGYEQYF; CDR3nt: TGTGCCAGCAGTTTATCAAGGGAATCAGGCTACGAGCAGTACTTC
j_gene: TRBJ1-2; abundance: NA; len: 13; v_gene: TRBV6-5; d_gene: NA; CDR3aa: CASSYSGNYGYTF; CDR3nt: TGTGCCAGCAGTTACTCAGGGAACTATGGCTACACCTTC
j_gene: TRBJ1-2; abundance: NA; len: 13; v_gene: TRBV2; d_gene: NA; CDR3aa: CASSEVRAYGYTF; CDR3nt: TGTGCCAGCAGTGAAGTCAGGGCCTATGGCTACACCTTC
j_gene: TRBJ2-5; abundance: NA; len: 15; v_gene: TRBV6-5; d_gene: TRBD2; CDR3aa: CASSPGGGAGETQYF; CDR3nt: TGTGCCAGCAGCCCGGGCGGGGGTGCCGGAGAGACCCAGTACTTC
j_gene: TRBJ2-3; abundance: NA; len: 13; v_gene: TRBV5-1; d_gene: NA; CDR3aa: CASSRSFTDTQYF; CDR3nt: TGCGCCAGCAGCCGCTCTTTCACAGATACGCAGTATTTT
j_gene: TRBJ1-1; abundance: few; len: 14; v_gene: TRBV5-6; d_gene: TRBD1; CDR3aa: CASNRGGAPTEAFF; CDR3nt: TGTGCCAGCAACCGAGGGGGCGCCCCAACTGAAGCTTTCTTT
j_gene: TRBJ1-2; abundance: NA; len: 12; v_gene: TRBV5-1; d_gene: TRBD1; CDR3aa: CASSLTGEGASF; CDR3nt: TGCGCCAGCAGCTTGACCGGGGAGGGGGCTTCGTTC
j_gene: TRBJ2-6; abundance: NA; len: 12; v_gene: TRBV28; d_gene: NA; CDR3aa: CASSAGANVLTF; CDR3nt: TGTGCCAGCAGCGCTGGGGCCAACGTCCTGACTTTC
j_gene: TRBJ1-4; abundance: NA; len: 16; v_gene: TRBV2; d_gene: NA; CDR3aa: CASSALYSRANEKLFF; CDR3nt: TGTGCCAGCAGTGCCCTTTACAGTCGGGCTAATGAAAAACTGTTTTTT
j_gene: TRBJ1-5; abundance: once; len: 15; v_gene: TRBV2; d_gene: NA; CDR3aa: CASSEVGGGRQPQHF; CDR3nt: TGTGCCAGCAGTGAAGTAGGAGGGGGTAGGCAGCCCCAGCATTTT
j_gene: TRBJ1-2; abundance: NA; len: 13; v_gene: TRBV10-3; d_gene: TRBD1; CDR3aa: CAISFTGEDGYTF; CDR3nt: TGTGCCATCAGTTTTACAGGGGAAGACGGCTACACCTTC
j_gene: TRBJ2-1; abundance: once; len: 15; v_gene: TRBV7-6; d_gene: TRBD2; CDR3aa: CASSPLGAGVNEQFF; CDR3nt: TGTGCCAGCAGCCCTCTGGGCGCGGGAGTGAATGAGCAGTTCTTC
j_gene: TRBJ2-5; abundance: NA; len: 14; v_gene: TRBV19; d_gene: NA; CDR3aa: CASSAPPPRETQYF; CDR3nt: TGTGCCAGTAGTGCCCCCCCGCCCAGGGAGACCCAGTACTTC